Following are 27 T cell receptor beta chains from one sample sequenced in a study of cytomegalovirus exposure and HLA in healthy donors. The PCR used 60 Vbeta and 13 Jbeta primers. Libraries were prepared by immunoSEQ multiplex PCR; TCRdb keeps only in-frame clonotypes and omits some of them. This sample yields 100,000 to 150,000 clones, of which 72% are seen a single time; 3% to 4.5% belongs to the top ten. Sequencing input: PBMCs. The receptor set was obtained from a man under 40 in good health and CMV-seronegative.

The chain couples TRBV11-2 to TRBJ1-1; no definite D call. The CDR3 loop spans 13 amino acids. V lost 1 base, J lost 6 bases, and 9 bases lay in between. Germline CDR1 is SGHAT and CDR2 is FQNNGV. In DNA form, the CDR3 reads TGTGCCAGCAGCTTAGCCGCGGCCGCTGAAGCTTTCTTT. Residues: CASSLAAAAEAFF.

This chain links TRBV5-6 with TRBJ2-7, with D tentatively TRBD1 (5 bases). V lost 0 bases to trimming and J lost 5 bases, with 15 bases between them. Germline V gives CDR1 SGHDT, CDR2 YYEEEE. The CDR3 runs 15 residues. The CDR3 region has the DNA TGTGCCAGCAGCTTGGCGGCAGGGCTTCATAACGAGCAGTACTTC. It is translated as CASSLAAGLHNEQYF.

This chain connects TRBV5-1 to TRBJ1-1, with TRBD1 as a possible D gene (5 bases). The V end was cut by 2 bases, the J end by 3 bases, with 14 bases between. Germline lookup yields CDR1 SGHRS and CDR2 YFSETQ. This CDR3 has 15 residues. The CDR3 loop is CASSFWQGGDTEAFF. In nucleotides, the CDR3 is TGCGCCAGCAGCTTCTGGCAGGGAGGGGACACTGAAGCTTTCTTT.

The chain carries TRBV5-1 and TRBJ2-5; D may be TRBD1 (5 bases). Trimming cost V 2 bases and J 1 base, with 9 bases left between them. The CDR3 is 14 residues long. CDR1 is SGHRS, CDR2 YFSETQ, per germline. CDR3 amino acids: CASSFKGPQETQYF. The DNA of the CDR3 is TGCGCCAGCAGCTTCAAGGGGCCCCAAGAGACCCAGTACTTC.

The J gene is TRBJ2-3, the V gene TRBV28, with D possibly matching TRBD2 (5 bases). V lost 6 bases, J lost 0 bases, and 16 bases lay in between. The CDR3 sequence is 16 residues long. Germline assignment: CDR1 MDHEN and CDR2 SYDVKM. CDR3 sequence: CASSPTRSSSTDTQYF. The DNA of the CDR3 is TGTGCCAGCAGCCCCACTAGGTCCTCGAGCACAGATACGCAGTATTTT.

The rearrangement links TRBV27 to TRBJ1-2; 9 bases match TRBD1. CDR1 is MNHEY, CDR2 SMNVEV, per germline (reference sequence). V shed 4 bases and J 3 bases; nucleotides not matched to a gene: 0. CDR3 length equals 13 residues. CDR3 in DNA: TGTGCCAGCAGTTGGACAGGGGACTATGGCTACACCTTC. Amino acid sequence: CASSWTGDYGYTF.

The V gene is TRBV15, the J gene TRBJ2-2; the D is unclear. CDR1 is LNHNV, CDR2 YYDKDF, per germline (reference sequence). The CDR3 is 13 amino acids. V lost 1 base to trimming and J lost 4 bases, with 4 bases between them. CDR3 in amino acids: CATSRATTGELFF. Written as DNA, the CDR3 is TGTGCCACCAGCAGAGCTACCACCGGGGAGCTGTTTTTT.

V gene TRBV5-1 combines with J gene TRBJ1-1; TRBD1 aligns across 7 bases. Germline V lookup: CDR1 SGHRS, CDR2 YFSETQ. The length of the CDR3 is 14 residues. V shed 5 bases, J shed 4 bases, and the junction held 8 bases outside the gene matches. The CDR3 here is CASSQDRAGTEAFF. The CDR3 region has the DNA TGCGCCAGCAGTCAAGACAGGGCTGGCACTGAAGCTTTCTTT.

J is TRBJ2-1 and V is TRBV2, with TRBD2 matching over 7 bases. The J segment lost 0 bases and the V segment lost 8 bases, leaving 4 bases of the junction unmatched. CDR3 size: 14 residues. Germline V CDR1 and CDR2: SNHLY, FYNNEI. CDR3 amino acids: CASGGGGSYNEQFF. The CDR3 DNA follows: TGTGCCAGCGGAGGCGGGGGCTCCTACAATGAGCAGTTCTTC.

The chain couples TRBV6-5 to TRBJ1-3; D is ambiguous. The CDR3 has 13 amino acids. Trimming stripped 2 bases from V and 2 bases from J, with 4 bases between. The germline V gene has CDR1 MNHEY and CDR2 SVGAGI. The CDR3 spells CASSYQTGNTIYF. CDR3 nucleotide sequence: TGTGCCAGCAGTTACCAAACTGGAAACACCATATATTTT.

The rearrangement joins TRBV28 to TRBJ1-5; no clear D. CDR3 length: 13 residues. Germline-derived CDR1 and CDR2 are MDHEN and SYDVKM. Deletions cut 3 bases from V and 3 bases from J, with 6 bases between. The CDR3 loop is CASSFRLNQPQHF. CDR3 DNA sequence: TGTGCCAGCAGTTTTCGACTCAATCAGCCCCAGCATTTT.

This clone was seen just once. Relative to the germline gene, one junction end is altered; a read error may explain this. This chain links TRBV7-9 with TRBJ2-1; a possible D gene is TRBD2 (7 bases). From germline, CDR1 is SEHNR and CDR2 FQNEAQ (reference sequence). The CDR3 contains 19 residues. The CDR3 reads CSSSLASYGAGGGDNEQFF. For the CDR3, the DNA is TGTTCCAGCAGCTTAGCGAGTTATGGTGCCGGAGGGGGGGACAATGAGCAGTTCTTC.

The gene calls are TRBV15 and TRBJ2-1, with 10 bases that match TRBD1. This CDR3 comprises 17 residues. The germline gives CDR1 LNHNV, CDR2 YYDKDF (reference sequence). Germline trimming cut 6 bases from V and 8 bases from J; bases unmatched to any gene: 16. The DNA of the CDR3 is TGTGCCACCAGGAGGCCTCGGTTTACCGGGACAGGGGATGAGCAGTTCTTC. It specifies CATRRPRFTGTGDEQFF.

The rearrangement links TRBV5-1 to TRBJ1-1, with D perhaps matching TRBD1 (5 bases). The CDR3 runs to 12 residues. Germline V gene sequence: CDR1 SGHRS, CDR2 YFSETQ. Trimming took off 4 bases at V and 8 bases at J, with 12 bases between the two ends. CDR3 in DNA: TGCGCCAGCAGCGTTGTTGGACAAGAAGCTTTCTTT. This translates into CASSVVGQEAFF.

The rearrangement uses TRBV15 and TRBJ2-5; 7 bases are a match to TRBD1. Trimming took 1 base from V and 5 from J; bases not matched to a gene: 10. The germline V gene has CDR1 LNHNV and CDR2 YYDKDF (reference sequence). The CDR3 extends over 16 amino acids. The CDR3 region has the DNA TGTGCCACCAGCAGAGTGCGGGCCCTCAGGGGGGAGACCCAGTACTTC. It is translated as CATSRVRALRGETQYF. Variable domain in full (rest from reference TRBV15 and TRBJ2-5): DAMVIQNPRYQVTQFGKPVTLSCSQTLNHNVMYWYQQKSSQAPKLLFHYYDKDFNNEADTPDNFQSRRPNTSFCFLDIRSPGLGDTAMYLCATSRVRALRGETQYFGPGTRLLVL.

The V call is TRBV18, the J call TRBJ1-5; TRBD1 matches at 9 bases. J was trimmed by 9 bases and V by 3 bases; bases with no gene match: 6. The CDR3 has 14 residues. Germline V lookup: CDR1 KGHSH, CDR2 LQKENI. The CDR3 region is CASSPGQGGGPQHF. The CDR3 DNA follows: TGTGCCAGCTCACCGGGACAGGGCGGTGGGCCCCAGCATTTT.

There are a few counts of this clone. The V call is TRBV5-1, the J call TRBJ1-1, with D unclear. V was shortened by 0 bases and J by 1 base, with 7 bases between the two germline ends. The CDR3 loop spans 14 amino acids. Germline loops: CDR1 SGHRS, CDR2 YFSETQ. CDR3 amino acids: CASSLADTNTEAFF. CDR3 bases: TGCGCCAGCAGCTTGGCAGATACGAACACTGAAGCTTTCTTT.

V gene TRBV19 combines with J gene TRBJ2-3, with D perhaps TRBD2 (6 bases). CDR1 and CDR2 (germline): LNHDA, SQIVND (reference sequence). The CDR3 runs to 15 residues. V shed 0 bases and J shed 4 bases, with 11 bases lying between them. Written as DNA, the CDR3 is TGTGCCAGTAGTATAGATTGGGGGGAGGCAGATACGCAGTATTTT. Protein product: CASSIDWGEADTQYF.

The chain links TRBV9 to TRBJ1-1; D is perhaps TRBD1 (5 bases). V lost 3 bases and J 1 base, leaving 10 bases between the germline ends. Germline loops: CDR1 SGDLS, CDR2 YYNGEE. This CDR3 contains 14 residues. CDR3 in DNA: TGTGCCAGCAGCGCGACAGTGGGGAACACTGAAGCTTTCTTT. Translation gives CASSATVGNTEAFF.

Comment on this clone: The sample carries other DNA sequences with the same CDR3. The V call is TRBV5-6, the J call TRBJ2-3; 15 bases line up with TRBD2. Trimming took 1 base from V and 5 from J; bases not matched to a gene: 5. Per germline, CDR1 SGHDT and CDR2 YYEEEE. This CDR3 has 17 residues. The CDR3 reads CASSLRTSGGAGDTQYF. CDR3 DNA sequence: TGTGCCAGCAGCTTGAGGACTAGCGGGGGGGCCGGAGATACGCAGTATTTT.

The CDR3 loop reads CAWSPTGGAETQYF. In nucleotides, the CDR3 is TGTGCCTGGAGTCCGACAGGGGGCGCAGAGACCCAGTACTTC. The gene calls are TRBV30 and TRBJ2-5; 10 bases agree with TRBD1. Trimming removed 2 bases from V and 4 bases from J; junction bases left unmatched: 4. Germline loops: CDR1 GTSNPN, CDR2 SVGIG (reference sequence). This CDR3 comprises 14 residues.

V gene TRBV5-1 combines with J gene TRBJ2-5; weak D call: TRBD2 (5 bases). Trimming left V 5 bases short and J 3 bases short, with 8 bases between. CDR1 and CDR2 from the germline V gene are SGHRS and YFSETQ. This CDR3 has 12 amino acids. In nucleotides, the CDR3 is TGCGCCAGCAGGGGTAGCGAAGAGACCCAGTACTTC. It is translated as CASRGSEETQYF.

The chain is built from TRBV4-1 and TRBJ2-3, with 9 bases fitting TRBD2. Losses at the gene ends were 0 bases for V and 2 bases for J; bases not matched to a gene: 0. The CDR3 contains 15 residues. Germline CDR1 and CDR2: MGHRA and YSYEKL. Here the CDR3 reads CASSQEGLATDTQYF. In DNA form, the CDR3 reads TGCGCCAGCAGCCAAGAGGGACTAGCCACAGATACGCAGTATTTT.

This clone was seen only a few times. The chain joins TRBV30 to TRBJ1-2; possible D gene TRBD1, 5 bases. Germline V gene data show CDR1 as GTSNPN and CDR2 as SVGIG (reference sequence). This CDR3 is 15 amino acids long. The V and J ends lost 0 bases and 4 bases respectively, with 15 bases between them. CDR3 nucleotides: TGTGCCTGGAGTGTATGGGGCAGCCTGTTCTATGGCTACACCTTC. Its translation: CAWSVWGSLFYGYTF.

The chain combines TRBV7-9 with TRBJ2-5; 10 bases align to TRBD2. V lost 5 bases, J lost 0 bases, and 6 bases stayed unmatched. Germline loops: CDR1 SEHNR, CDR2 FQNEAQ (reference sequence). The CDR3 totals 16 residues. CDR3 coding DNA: TGTGCCAGCAGCAAGGGTAGCGGGGGGCACCAAGAGACCCAGTACTTC. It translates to CASSKGSGGHQETQYF.

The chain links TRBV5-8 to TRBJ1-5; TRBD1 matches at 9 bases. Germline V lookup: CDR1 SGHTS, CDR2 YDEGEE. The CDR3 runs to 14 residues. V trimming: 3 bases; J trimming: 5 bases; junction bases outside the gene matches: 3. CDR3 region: CASSYGQGYQPQHF. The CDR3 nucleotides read TGTGCCAGCAGCTACGGACAGGGGTATCAGCCCCAGCATTTT. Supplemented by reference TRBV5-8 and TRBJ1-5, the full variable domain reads EAGVTQSPTHLIKTRGQQATLRCSPISGHTSVYWYQQALGLGLQFLLWYDEGEERNRGNFPPRFSGRQFPNYSSELNVNALELEDSALYLCASSYGQGYQPQHFGDGTRLSIL.

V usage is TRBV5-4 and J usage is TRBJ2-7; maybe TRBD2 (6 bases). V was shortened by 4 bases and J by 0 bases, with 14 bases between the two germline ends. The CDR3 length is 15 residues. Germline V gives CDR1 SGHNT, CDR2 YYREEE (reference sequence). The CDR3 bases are TGTGCCAGCAGCCGGGGGTCGAGTAACTCCTACGAGCAGTACTTC. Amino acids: CASSRGSSNSYEQYF.